The TCR beta chain described here comes from a study of breast tumors, draining lymph nodes, adjacent tissues. Breast cancer patients provided tissue from their axillary draining lymph nodes. Remarks on this clonotype: This clone may be a read error of a much larger clone one base away.

The germline V gene encodes CDR1 SGHDN and CDR2 FVKESK. The CDR3 has 14 amino acids. Via MiXCR, TCRdb re-called the multiplex PCR reads, giving one row per CDR3 protein. The table includes roughly 220,000 distinct CDR3 sequences, 30% to 35% detected once. V is TRBV14 and J is TRBJ1-2, with D hard to call. The sequenced material came from axillary lymph node tissue. The TCR originated in a female donor with breast cancer. Some clones in this sample may be carry-over from other donors' samples. For the CDR3, the DNA is TGTGCCAGCAGTTTATTGGGGAGGATCTATAGCTACACCTTC. Translating it yields CASSLLGRIYSYTF.